This record concerns one T cell receptor beta chain sequence. Antigen unknown. The record originates from a study of cytomegalovirus exposure and HLA in healthy donors. Broader study findings: Associated with cytomegalovirus, according to the listing, were 150 to 200 TCR beta chains. Most of the CMV-associated TCR beta chains (in a later analysis) appeared to be HLA-restricted.

The PCR was carried out with 60 Vbeta primers and 13 Jbeta primers. Sequenced by immunoSEQ multiplex PCR; TCRdb stores in-frame clones only, minus some. This sample yields 250,000 or so clones, of which about 80% are seen a single time; around 8% belongs to the top ten. The sequencing input was PBMCs. The TCR comes from a woman aged 55-69 years in good health and CMV-seropositive.

For the CDR3, the DNA is TGTGCCACCAGCAGTCTACTAGCGGGAGTAGATACGCAGTATTTT. It specifies CATSSLLAGVDTQYF. This rearrangement joins TRBV15 to TRBJ2-3; 11 bases align to TRBD2. Trimming cost V 3 bases and J 5 bases; bases outside gene matches: 4. CDR3 size: 15 residues. Germline-derived CDR1 and CDR2 are LNHNV and YYDKDF (reference sequence). Full variable domain (outside the CDR3, taken from reference TRBV15 and TRBJ2-3): DAMVIQNPRYQVTQFGKPVTLSCSQTLNHNVMYWYQQKSSQAPKLLFHYYDKDFNNEADTPDNFQSRRPNTSFCFLDIRSPGLGDTAMYLCATSSLLAGVDTQYFGPGTRLTVL.